This TCR beta chain was recovered during a study of early T cells in non-severe SARS-CoV-2 infection. Across the study: Whole-blood bulk RNA, unsorted, was sequenced, and chains were unpaired.

The trim removed 7 bases at V and 5 bases at J, leaving 6 bases unmatched. Germline V gives CDR1 KGHDR, CDR2 SFDVKD. The CDR3 sequence is 15 residues long. General study points: VDJdb matching favored anti-spike CD8 responses, missing private and CD4 specificities.

Relative to its sample, this clonotype is medium-sized (0.01 to 0.1%). Its antigen remains unknown. As part of library construction, unique molecular identifiers were attached to individual cDNA molecules. TCRdb re-called the 5' RACE reads with MiXCR, one entry per CDR3 protein. The data show some 40,000 distinct CDR3 sequences, with 3.5% to 5% seen just once and 16% held by the top ten. Specimen: whole blood. The source of this sequence is an adult who was a healthcare worker with PCR-confirmed SARS-CoV-2 infection or an uninfected control (not recorded which). This rearrangement joins TRBV24-1 to TRBJ2-3; the match to TRBD2 covers 12 bases. CDR3 in DNA: TGTGCCACCAGGGCTAGCGGGGGGGCCGGAGATACGCAGTATTTT. Encoded protein: CATRASGGAGDTQYF.